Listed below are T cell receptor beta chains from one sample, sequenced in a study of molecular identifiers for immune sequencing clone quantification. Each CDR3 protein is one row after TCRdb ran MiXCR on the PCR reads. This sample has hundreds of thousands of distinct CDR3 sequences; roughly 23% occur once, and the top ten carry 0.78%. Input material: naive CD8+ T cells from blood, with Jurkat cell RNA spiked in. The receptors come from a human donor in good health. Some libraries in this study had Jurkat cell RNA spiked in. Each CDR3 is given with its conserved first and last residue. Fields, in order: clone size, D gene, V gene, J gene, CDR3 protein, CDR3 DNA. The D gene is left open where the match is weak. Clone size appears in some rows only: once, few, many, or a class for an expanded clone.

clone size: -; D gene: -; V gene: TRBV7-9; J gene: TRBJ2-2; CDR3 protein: CASSLTETNTGELFF; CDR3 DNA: TGTGCCAGCAGCTTAACAGAGACGAACACCGGGGAGCTGTTTTTT
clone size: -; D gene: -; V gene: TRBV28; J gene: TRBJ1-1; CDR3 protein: CASTRGEAFF; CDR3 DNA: TGTGCCAGCACAAGGGGGGAAGCTTTCTTT
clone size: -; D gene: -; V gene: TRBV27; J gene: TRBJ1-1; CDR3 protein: CASSLGGLSTEAFF; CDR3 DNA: TGTGCCAGCAGTTTGGGGGGGCTCAGCACTGAAGCTTTCTTT
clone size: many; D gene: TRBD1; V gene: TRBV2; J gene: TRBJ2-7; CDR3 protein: CASSSTGGKSYEQYF; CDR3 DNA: TGTGCCAGCAGTTCGACAGGGGGCAAGTCCTACGAGCAGTACTTC
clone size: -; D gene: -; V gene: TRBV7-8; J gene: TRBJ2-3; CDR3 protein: CASSFPVGTGTQYF; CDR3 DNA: TGTGCCAGCAGCTTCCCAGTAGGGACGGGTACGCAGTATTTT
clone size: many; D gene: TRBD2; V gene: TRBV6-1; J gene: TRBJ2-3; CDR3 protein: CASSEPPSGGATDTQYF; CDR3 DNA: TGTGCCAGCAGTGAACCACCCAGCGGGGGGGCCACGGATACGCAGTATTTT
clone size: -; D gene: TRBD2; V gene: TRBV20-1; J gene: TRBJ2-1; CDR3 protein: CSARDQRDSYNEQFF; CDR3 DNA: TGCAGTGCTAGAGACCAGCGGGACTCCTACAATGAGCAGTTCTTC
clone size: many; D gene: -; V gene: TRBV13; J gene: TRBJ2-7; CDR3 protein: CASSLSGTGSSGQYF; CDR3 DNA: TGTGCCAGCAGCTTATCCGGGACTGGGAGTTCGGGGCAGTACTTC
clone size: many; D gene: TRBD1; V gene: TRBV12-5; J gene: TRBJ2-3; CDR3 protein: CASGFLQGATDTQYF; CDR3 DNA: TGTGCTAGTGGTTTTCTCCAGGGGGCCACAGATACGCAGTATTTT
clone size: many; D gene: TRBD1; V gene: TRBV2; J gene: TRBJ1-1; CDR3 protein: CASSEATGGDWNTEAFF; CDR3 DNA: TGTGCCAGCAGTGAAGCCACAGGGGGCGATTGGAACACTGAAGCTTTCTTT
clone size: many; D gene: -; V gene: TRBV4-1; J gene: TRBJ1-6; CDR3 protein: CASSPGGGMDVNSPLHF; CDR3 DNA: TGCGCCAGCAGCCCAGGCGGGGGCATGGATGTTAATTCACCCCTCCACTTT
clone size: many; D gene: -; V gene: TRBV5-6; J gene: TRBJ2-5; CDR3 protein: CASSLWAVGLYQETQYF; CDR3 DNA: TGTGCCAGCAGCTTGTGGGCCGTAGGGCTTTACCAAGAGACCCAGTACTTC
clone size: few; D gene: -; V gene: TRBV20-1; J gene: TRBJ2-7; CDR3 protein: CSARRWAETYEQYF; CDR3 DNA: TGCAGTGCTAGAAGATGGGCCGAAACCTACGAGCAGTACTTC
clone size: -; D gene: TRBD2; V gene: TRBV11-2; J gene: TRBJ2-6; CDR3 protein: CASRSGTSVSGANVLTF; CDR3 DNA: TGTGCCAGCAGATCCGGGACTAGTGTCTCTGGGGCCAACGTCCTGACTTTC
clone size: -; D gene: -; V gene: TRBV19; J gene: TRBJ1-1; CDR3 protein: CASSTTGWSEAFF; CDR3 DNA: TGTGCCAGTAGTACGACAGGCTGGTCTGAAGCTTTCTTT
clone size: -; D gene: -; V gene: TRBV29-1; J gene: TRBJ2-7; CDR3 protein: CSGRSPGEYF; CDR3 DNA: TGCAGCGGACGAAGCCCCGGGGAGTACTTC
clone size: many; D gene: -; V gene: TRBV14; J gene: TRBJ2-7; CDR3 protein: CASSQEDSYEQYF; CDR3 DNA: TGTGCCAGCAGCCAAGAGGACAGTTACGAGCAGTACTTC
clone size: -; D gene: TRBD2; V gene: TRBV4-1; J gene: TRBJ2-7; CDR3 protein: CASSQLLAGGSYEQYF; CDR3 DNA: TGCGCCAGCAGCCAGCTACTAGCGGGGGGCTCCTACGAGCAGTACTTC
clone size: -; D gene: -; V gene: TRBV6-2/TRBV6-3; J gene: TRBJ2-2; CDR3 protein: CASSPGDIKPGELFF; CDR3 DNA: TGTGCCAGCAGTCCCGGGGACATAAAGCCCGGGGAGCTGTTTTTT
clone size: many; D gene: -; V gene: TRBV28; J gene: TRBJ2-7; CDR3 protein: CASSLAPGLDSYEQYF; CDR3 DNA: TGTGCCAGCAGTTTGGCTCCGGGCCTAGACTCCTACGAGCAGTACTTC
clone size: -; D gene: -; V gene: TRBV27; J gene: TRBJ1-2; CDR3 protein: CASSLGSGAGYTF; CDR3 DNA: TGTGCCAGCAGTTTAGGGTCAGGGGCCGGCTACACCTTC
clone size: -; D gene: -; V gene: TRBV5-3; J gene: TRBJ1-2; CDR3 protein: CASSLEVHENYGYTF; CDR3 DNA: TGTGCCAGCAGCTTGGAGGTACACGAGAACTATGGCTACACCTTC
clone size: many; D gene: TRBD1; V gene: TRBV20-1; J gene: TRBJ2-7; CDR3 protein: CSASARGYEQYF; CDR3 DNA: TGCAGTGCTAGCGCCAGGGGGTACGAGCAGTACTTC
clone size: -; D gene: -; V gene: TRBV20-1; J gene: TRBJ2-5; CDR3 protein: CSPRAWGVHEQYF; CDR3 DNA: TGCAGTCCCCGCGCGTGGGGAGTCCATGAGCAGTACTTC